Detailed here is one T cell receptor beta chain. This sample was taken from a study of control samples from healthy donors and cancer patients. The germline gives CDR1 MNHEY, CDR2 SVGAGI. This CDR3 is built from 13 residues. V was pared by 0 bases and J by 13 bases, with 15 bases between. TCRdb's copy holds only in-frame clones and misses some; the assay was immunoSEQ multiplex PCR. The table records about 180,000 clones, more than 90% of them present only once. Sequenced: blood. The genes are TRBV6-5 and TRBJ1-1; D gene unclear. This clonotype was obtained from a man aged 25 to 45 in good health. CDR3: CASSYSTGRNVFF. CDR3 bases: TGTGCCAGCAGTTACTCTACCGGGAGAAACGTTTTCTTT.